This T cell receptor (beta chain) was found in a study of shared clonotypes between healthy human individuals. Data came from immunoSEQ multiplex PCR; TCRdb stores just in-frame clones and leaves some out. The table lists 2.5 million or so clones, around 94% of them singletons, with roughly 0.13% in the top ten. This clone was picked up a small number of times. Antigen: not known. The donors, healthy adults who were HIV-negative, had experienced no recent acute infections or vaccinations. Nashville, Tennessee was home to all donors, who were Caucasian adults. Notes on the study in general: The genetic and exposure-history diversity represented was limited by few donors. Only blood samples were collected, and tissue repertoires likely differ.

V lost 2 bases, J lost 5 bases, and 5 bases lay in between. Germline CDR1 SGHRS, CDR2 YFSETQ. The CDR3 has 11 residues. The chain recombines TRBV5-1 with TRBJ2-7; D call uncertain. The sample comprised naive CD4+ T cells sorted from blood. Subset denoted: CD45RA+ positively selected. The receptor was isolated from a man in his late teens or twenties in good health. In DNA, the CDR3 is TGCGCCAGCAGCTTTGACCACGAGCAGTACTTC. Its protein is CASSFDHEQYF.